This T cell receptor (beta chain) was sequenced in a study of blood T cell repertoires in COVID-19. The overall study: Sites across the United States, Italy and Spain contributed samples from acute and convalescent COVID-19.

All enrollees were roughly 18 to 90 years old and from approximately 25 US areas. Donors were grouped by their self-reported clinical history. TCRdb's copy holds only in-frame clones and misses some; the assay was immunoSEQ multiplex PCR. The table shows some 200,000 clones, with about 87% occurring only once. CDR3 length: 15 residues. Per germline, CDR1 MGHRA and CDR2 YSYEKL. J lost 7 bases, V lost 1 base, and 6 bases had no gene match. The sequenced material came from PBMCs or T cells enriched from blood (not recorded which). This receptor was taken from a man aged 18 to 30 with acute COVID-19. This chain uses TRBV4-1 with TRBJ2-1; 8 bases are a match to TRBD2. CDR3 coding DNA: TGCGCCAGCAGCCAAGTTCTAGCGGGTTCAAATGAGCAGTTCTTC. Protein: CASSQVLAGSNEQFF.